This TCR beta chain was sequenced during a study of blood T cell repertoires in COVID-19. The method was immunoSEQ multiplex PCR; TCRdb's version includes in-frame clones alone and lacks a portion of them. In the table there are hundreds of thousands of clones, 70% to 90% of which are singletons. Trimming took 4 bases from V and 4 from J; bases not matched to a gene: 8. The CDR3 consists of 15 residues. Germline CDR1 is SGHRS and CDR2 is YFSETQ. The origin of this receptor is a woman aged 45-59 years who had recovered from COVID-19. The source material was PBMCs or T cells enriched from blood (not recorded which). This chain connects TRBV5-1 to TRBJ1-5, with 7 nucleotides matching TRBD1. This CDR3 reads CASSLTPTGNQPQHF. The CDR3 DNA follows: TGCGCCAGCAGCCTCACCCCGACAGGGAATCAGCCCCAGCATTTT.